These T cell receptor beta chains were read from a single sample in a study of T cell responses to AZD1222 COVID-19 vaccine. The method was immunoSEQ multiplex PCR; TCRdb's version includes in-frame clones alone and lacks a portion of them. The repertoire has roughly 130,000 clones, roughly 93% of them found once; the top ten carry around 7%. Sample: peripheral blood, taken on day 0 of AZD1222 vaccination. Receptors were obtained from an adult in good health. CDR3s include the opening cysteine and the closing phenylalanine or tryptophan.

j_call: TRBJ2-7; v_call: TRBV27; cdr3_aa: CASSLTSPYEQYF
j_call: TRBJ2-3; v_call: TRBV15; cdr3_aa: CATSRSGGIADTQYF
j_call: TRBJ2-1; v_call: TRBV6-5; cdr3_aa: CASSSLTSGRGEQFF
j_call: TRBJ1-6; v_call: TRBV3-1/TRBV3-2; cdr3_aa: CASSPEGRGAEGSPLHF
j_call: TRBJ2-3; v_call: TRBV9; cdr3_aa: CASSVMGNVDTQYF
j_call: TRBJ1-1; v_call: TRBV27; cdr3_aa: CASSLLRQGKDTEAFF
j_call: TRBJ1-1; v_call: TRBV3-1/TRBV3-2; cdr3_aa: CASKPGLTNTEAFF
j_call: TRBJ2-7; v_call: TRBV6-1; cdr3_aa: CASSELGGGADPYEQYF
j_call: TRBJ1-3; v_call: TRBV19; cdr3_aa: CALLAGNTIYF
j_call: TRBJ2-1; v_call: TRBV7-8; cdr3_aa: CASSPGPPNEQFF
j_call: TRBJ1-2; v_call: TRBV29-1; cdr3_aa: CSVDIRQDGYTF
j_call: TRBJ2-7; v_call: TRBV28; cdr3_aa: CASSFRGANEQYF
j_call: TRBJ1-5; v_call: TRBV2; cdr3_aa: CASSASSGSGLGQPQHF
j_call: TRBJ1-2; v_call: TRBV25-1; cdr3_aa: CASRAGTGGLYGYTF
j_call: TRBJ2-3; v_call: TRBV5-1; cdr3_aa: CASKREGRGDTQYF
j_call: TRBJ1-4; v_call: TRBV2; cdr3_aa: CASSYVDTNEKLFF
j_call: TRBJ2-7; v_call: TRBV27; cdr3_aa: CASSRLGGGGAYEQYF
j_call: TRBJ1-2; v_call: TRBV3-1/TRBV3-2; cdr3_aa: CASTRGAGGAYGYTF
j_call: TRBJ2-7; v_call: TRBV28; cdr3_aa: CASSFSGGQGEQYF
j_call: TRBJ2-1; v_call: TRBV11-2; cdr3_aa: CASSGGPPPLREQFF
j_call: TRBJ1-5; v_call: TRBV19; cdr3_aa: CASSIVHLGGGNQPQHF
j_call: TRBJ1-4; v_call: TRBV5-1; cdr3_aa: CASSLWGPGAGNEKLFF
j_call: TRBJ2-1; v_call: TRBV5-1; cdr3_aa: CASSLGGLAINEQFF
j_call: TRBJ1-6; v_call: TRBV19; cdr3_aa: CASSISGEESPLHF
j_call: TRBJ2-7; v_call: TRBV28; cdr3_aa: CASSRGRAYEQYF
j_call: TRBJ2-1; v_call: TRBV30; cdr3_aa: CAWTLAGGNEQFF
j_call: TRBJ1-5; v_call: TRBV6-5; cdr3_aa: CASSVGQGAIQPQHF
j_call: TRBJ1-2; v_call: TRBV19; cdr3_aa: CASSIAGFDLFGGYTF
j_call: TRBJ2-1; v_call: TRBV12-5; cdr3_aa: CASGEGGPGWFF
j_call: TRBJ2-7; v_call: TRBV30; cdr3_aa: CAWSVHPYEQYF
j_call: TRBJ1-1; v_call: TRBV2; cdr3_aa: CASGRGQGAAEAFF
j_call: TRBJ2-1; v_call: TRBV11-3; cdr3_aa: CASSLAGGDYNEQFF
j_call: TRBJ1-2; v_call: TRBV5-1; cdr3_aa: CASSFRDRGYGYTF
j_call: TRBJ2-1; v_call: TRBV11-2; cdr3_aa: CASSLIQRSYNEQFF
j_call: TRBJ1-5; v_call: TRBV24-1; cdr3_aa: CATSDSKTGLGGQPQHF
j_call: TRBJ1-2; v_call: TRBV11-2; cdr3_aa: CASSFKQGRINYGYTF
j_call: TRBJ2-2; v_call: TRBV7-9; cdr3_aa: CASSPPRGRPNAGELFF
j_call: TRBJ2-2; v_call: TRBV2; cdr3_aa: CASRIEGQLNTGELFF
j_call: TRBJ2-1; v_call: TRBV7-2; cdr3_aa: CASSLSWTSAYNEQFF
j_call: TRBJ1-3; v_call: TRBV7-9; cdr3_aa: CASSQGRGNTIYF
j_call: TRBJ2-1; v_call: TRBV11-3; cdr3_aa: CASSYPTASGINEQFF
j_call: TRBJ2-7; v_call: TRBV7-2; cdr3_aa: CASSLALYEQYF
j_call: TRBJ2-3; v_call: TRBV3-1/TRBV3-2; cdr3_aa: CASSTRLPLAERTDTQYF
j_call: TRBJ2-3; v_call: TRBV18; cdr3_aa: CASSPPKREEADTQYF
j_call: TRBJ2-2; v_call: TRBV6-6; cdr3_aa: CASSYLNTGELFF
j_call: TRBJ2-7; v_call: TRBV11-2; cdr3_aa: CASSLRQGLHYEQYF
j_call: TRBJ1-2; v_call: TRBV2; cdr3_aa: CASSDSSYGYTF
j_call: TRBJ1-1; v_call: TRBV5-6; cdr3_aa: CASSLGHLGPEAFF
j_call: TRBJ1-1; v_call: TRBV3-1/TRBV3-2; cdr3_aa: CASSSGTGSRTFF
j_call: TRBJ2-7; v_call: TRBV2; cdr3_aa: CASNQRTQVSYEQYF
j_call: TRBJ1-2; v_call: TRBV5-4; cdr3_aa: CASSLGQGLSNYGYTF